Reported below is one T cell receptor (beta chain). Clones were sequenced by immunoSEQ multiplex PCR, and TCRdb holds only the in-frame ones, with some missing. This table holds approximately 350,000 clones, around 89% found once. This record belongs to a study of blood T cell repertoires in COVID-19. Background on the study: T cells, B-cell-depleted T cells, or PBMCs supplied cDNA or gDNA.

Germline V gene sequence: CDR1 GTSNPN, CDR2 SVGIG (reference sequence). The CDR3 extends over 14 amino acids. The V end was cut by 3 bases, the J end by 0 bases, with 9 bases between. Sequencing was done on a sample of peripheral blood. J is TRBJ1-3 and V is TRBV30; D is uncertain. This receptor was obtained from a man between 35 and 55 years old with acute or convalescent COVID-19. The CDR3 DNA sequence: TGTGCCTGGAGGATTGGGAGCTCTGGAAACACCATATATTTT. Translated: CAWRIGSSGNTIYF.